Below, one T cell receptor beta chain is given with its context. These data belong to a study of cytomegalovirus exposure and HLA in healthy donors. This CDR3 has 15 residues. Per the germline V gene, CDR1 is MDHEN and CDR2 is SYDVKM. V lost 3 bases and J lost 9, with 18 bases in between. The protocol was immunoSEQ multiplex PCR, while the TCRdb copy is restricted to in-frame clones and leaves out a portion. The sample records about 50,000 clones, over 85% being singletons. The origin of this receptor is a young man in good health and CMV-seronegative. This chain connects TRBV28 to TRBJ2-1; D gene uncertain. Sequenced input: PBMCs. In DNA, the CDR3 is TGTGCCAGCAGTTTTAGTCCCCCGAGGCACCGTGAGCAGTTCTTC. Translated: CASSFSPPRHREQFF. The full variable domain, rest sourced from reference TRBV28 and TRBJ2-1, is DVKVTQSSRYLVKRTGEKVFLECVQDMDHENMFWYRQDPGLGLRLIYFSYDVKMKEKGDIPEGYSVSREKKERFSLILESASTNQTSMYLCASSFSPPRHREQFFGPGTRLTVL.